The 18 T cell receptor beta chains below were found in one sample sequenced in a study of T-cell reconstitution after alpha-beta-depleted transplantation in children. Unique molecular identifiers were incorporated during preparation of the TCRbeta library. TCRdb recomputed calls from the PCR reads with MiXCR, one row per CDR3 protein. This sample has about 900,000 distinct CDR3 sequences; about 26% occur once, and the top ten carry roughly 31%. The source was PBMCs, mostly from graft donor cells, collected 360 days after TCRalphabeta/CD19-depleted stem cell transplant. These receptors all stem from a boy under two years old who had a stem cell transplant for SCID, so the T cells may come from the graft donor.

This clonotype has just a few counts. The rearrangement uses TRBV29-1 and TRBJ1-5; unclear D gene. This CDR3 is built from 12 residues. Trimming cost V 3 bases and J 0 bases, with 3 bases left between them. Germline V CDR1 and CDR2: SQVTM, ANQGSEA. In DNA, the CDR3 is TGCAGCGTTGAGTCTAGCAATCAGCCCCAGCATTTT. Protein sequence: CSVESSNQPQHF.

CDR3 amino acids: CASSPTTADTQYF. CDR3 sequence (DNA): TGTGCCAGCTCACCAACTACGGCGGATACGCAGTATTTT. This chain links TRBV18 with TRBJ2-3; D call uncertain. Germline V gene sequence: CDR1 KGHSH, CDR2 LQKENI. CDR3 length equals 13 residues. The V gene lost 2 bases and the J gene lost 6 bases, with 9 bases spanning the gap.

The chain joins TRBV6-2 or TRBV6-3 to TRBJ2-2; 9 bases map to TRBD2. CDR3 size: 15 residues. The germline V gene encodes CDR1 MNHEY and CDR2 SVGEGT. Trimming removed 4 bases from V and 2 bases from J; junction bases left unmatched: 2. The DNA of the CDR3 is TGTGCCAGCAGTTTAGCGGGGGACAACACCGGGGAGCTGTTTTTT. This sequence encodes CASSLAGDNTGELFF.

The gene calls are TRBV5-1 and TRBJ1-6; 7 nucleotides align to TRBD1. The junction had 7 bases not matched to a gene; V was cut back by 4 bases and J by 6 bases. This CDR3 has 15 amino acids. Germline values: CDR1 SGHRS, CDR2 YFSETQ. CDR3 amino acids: CASSLGQEPNSPLHF. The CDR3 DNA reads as TGCGCCAGCAGCCTAGGACAGGAACCTAATTCACCCCTCCACTTT.

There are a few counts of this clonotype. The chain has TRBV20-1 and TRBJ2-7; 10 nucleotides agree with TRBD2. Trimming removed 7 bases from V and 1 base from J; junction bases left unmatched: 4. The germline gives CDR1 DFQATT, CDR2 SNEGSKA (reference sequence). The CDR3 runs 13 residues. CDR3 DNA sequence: TGCAGTGGCGGACTAGCGGTGTCCTACGAGCAGTACTTC. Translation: CSGGLAVSYEQYF.

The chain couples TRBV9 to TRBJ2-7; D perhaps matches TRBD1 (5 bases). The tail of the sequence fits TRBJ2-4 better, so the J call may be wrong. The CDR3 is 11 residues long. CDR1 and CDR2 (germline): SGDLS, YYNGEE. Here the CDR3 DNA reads TGTGCCAGCAGCCCCAGGGACATTCAGTACTTC. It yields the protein CASSPRDIQYF.

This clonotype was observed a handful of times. The DNA of the CDR3 is TGCAGTGTAAAGCGGGGCATGGGACAAGAGACCCAGTACTTC. Translation gives CSVKRGMGQETQYF. This chain joins TRBV20-1 and TRBJ2-5, with 7 bases matching TRBD2. The CDR3 totals 14 residues. CDR1 and CDR2 (germline): DFQATT, SNEGSKA (reference sequence). V was pared by 7 bases and J by 2 bases, with 10 bases of the junction left unmatched.

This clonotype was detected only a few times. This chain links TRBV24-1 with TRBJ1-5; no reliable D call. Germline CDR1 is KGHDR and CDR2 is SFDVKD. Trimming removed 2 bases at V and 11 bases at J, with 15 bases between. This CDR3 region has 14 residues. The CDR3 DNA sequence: TGTGCCACCAGTGATTCAAGGGTCCGGGGATCCCAGCATTTT. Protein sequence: CATSDSRVRGSQHF.

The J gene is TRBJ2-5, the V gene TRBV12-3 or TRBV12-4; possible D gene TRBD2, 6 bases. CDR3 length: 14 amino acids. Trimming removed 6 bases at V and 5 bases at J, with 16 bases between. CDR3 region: CASRGSTSSETQYF. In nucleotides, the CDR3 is TGTGCCAGCAGGGGTTCGACTAGTTCGGAGACCCAGTACTTC.

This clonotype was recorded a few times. The CDR3 reads CASGGFKREKLFF. DNA for the CDR3: TGTGCCAGCGGGGGTTTCAAGAGGGAAAAACTGTTTTTT. The rearrangement uses TRBV6-1 and TRBJ1-4, with TRBD1 as a possible D gene (5 bases). Per the germline V gene, CDR1 is MNHNS and CDR2 is SASEGT. V was trimmed by 8 bases and J by 8 bases, leaving 15 bases between them. CDR3 length equals 13 residues.

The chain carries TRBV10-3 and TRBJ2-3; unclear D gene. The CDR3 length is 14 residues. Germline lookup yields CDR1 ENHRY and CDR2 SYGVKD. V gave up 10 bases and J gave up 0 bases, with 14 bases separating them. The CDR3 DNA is TGTGCCACCAGCGTGGCCCCTAGCACAGATACGCAGTATTTT. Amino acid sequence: CATSVAPSTDTQYF.

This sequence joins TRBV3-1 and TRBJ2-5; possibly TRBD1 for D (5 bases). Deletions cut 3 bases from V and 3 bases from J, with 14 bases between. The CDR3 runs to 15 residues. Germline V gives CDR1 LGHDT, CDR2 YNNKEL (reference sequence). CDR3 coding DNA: TGTGCCAGCAGCCATCTGGGGCACAAAGAAGAGACCCAGTACTTC. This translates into CASSHLGHKEETQYF.

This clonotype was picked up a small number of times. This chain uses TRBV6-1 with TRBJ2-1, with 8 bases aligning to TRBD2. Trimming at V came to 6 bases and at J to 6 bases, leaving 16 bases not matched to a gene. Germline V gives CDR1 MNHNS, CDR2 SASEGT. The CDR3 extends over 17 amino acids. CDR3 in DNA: TGTGCCAGCAGGCCCTCATGGAGCGGGAGTAGCTCCAATGAGCAGTTCTTC. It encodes CASRPSWSGSSSNEQFF.

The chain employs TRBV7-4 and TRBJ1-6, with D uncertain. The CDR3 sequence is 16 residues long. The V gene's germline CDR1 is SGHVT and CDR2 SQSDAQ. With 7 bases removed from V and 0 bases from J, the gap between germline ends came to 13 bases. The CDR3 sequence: CASKVGLSSYNSPLHF. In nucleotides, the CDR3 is TGTGCCAGCAAAGTCGGGCTGAGCTCCTATAATTCACCCCTCCACTTT.

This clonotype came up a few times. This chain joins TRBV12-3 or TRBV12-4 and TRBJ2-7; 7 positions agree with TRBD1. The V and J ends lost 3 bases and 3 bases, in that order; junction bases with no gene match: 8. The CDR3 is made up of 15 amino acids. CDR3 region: CASSFRQGVYYEQYF. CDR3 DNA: TGTGCCAGCAGTTTTCGGCAGGGGGTCTACTACGAGCAGTACTTC.

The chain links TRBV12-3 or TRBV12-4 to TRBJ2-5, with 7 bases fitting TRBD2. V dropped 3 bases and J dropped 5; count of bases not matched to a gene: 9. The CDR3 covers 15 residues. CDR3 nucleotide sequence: TGTGCCAGCAGTTTGTATGCGGGGGAGGAGGAGACCCAGTACTTC. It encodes CASSLYAGEEETQYF.

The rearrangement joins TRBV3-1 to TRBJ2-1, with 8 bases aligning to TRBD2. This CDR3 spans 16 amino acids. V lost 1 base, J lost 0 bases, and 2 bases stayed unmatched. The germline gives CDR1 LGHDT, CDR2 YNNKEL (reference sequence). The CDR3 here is CASSQASGYSYNEQFF. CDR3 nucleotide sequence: TGTGCCAGCAGCCAAGCTAGCGGGTACTCCTACAATGAGCAGTTCTTC.

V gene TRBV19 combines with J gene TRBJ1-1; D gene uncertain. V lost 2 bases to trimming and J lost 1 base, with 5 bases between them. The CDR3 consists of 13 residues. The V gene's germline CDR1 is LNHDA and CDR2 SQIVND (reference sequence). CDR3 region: CASSIFPNTEAFF. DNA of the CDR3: TGTGCCAGTAGTATATTTCCGAACACTGAAGCTTTCTTT.